A selection of T cell receptor beta chains follows, all from one sample in a study of somatic mutations in cytotoxic T cells in rheumatoid arthritis. TCRdb's copy holds only in-frame clones and misses some; the assay was immunoSEQ multiplex PCR. The top ten clones hold 3% to 4% of a sample with 21,000 or so clones, roughly 80% of them seen once. Sequenced sample: CD8+ T cells sorted from blood. The source of these receptors is an adult with rheumatoid arthritis. The CDR3 runs from the conserved cysteine through the conserved F or W. The order of the fields is clone size, J gene, V gene, D gene, CDR3 protein, CDR3 DNA. A D gene is named only where the DNA matches it firmly. Expanded clones are given a class, and other clones once, few, many or no size at all.

size: .; J: TRBJ1-5; V: TRBV19; D: .; CDR3: CASSMWGGGDQPQHF; DNA: TGTGCCAGTAGTATGTGGGGGGGCGGCGATCAGCCCCAGCATTTT
size: .; J: TRBJ1-5; V: TRBV6-5; D: .; CDR3: CASSYSGWNQPQHF; DNA: TGTGCCAGCAGTTACTCCGGGTGGAATCAGCCCCAGCATTTT
size: .; J: TRBJ1-6; V: TRBV2; D: .; CDR3: CASSDNDGGFTSYNSPLHF; DNA: TGTGCCAGCAGTGATAACGACGGGGGTTTTACCTCCTATAATTCACCCCTCCACTTT
size: once; J: TRBJ1-5; V: TRBV6-6; D: .; CDR3: CASSYGDTNQPQHF; DNA: TGTGCCAGCAGTTACGGGGACACCAATCAGCCCCAGCATTTT
size: .; J: TRBJ1-1; V: TRBV19; D: TRBD1; CDR3: CASSPGTAEAFF; DNA: TGTGCCAGTAGTCCCGGGACAGCTGAAGCTTTCTTT
size: .; J: TRBJ2-5; V: TRBV5-5; D: .; CDR3: CASSLDVYPRGQETQYF; DNA: TGTGCCAGCAGCTTGGACGTATACCCCAGGGGCCAAGAGACCCAGTACTTC
size: few; J: TRBJ1-4; V: TRBV7-9; D: .; CDR3: CASSLGGRVNEKLFF; DNA: TGTGCCAGCAGCTTAGGGGGCAGGGTTAATGAAAAACTGTTTTTT
size: .; J: TRBJ2-6; V: TRBV4-3; D: .; CDR3: CASSQDGGLSGANVLTF; DNA: TGCGCCAGCAGCCAAGATGGGGGCCTCTCTGGGGCCAACGTCCTGACTTTC
size: .; J: TRBJ1-3; V: TRBV2; D: .; CDR3: CASSGYGGNTIYF; DNA: TGTGCCAGCAGTGGTTATGGAGGAAACACCATATATTTT
size: .; J: TRBJ1-1; V: TRBV5-1; D: .; CDR3: CASSLAGYTEAFF; DNA: TGCGCCAGCAGCTTGGCGGGGTACACTGAAGCTTTCTTT
size: few; J: TRBJ1-6; V: TRBV4-3; D: .; CDR3: CASSQVVGQERSPLHF; DNA: TGCGCCAGCAGCCAAGTCGTGGGGCAGGAGCGATCACCCCTCCACTTT
size: .; J: TRBJ2-7; V: TRBV6-5; D: .; CDR3: CASSGAGASYEQYF; DNA: TGTGCCAGCAGCGGGGCAGGCGCATCCTACGAGCAGTACTTC
size: .; J: TRBJ1-1; V: TRBV7-9; D: TRBD1; CDR3: CASSPGQGYTEAFF; DNA: TGTGCCAGCAGCCCTGGACAGGGTTATACTGAAGCTTTCTTT
size: few; J: TRBJ1-2; V: TRBV5-6; D: .; CDR3: CASSRGHTAAPNYGYTF; DNA: TGTGCCAGCAGCCGCGGACATACCGCTGCCCCTAACTATGGCTACACCTTC
size: .; J: TRBJ2-7; V: TRBV4-2; D: .; CDR3: CASSRGESSSYEQYF; DNA: TGTGCCAGCAGCAGGGGGGAGAGCTCAAGCTACGAGCAGTACTTC
size: .; J: TRBJ2-2; V: TRBV5-1; D: TRBD1; CDR3: CASRPTGYNTGELFF; DNA: TGCGCCAGCAGACCGACAGGGTATAACACCGGGGAGCTGTTTTTT
size: .; J: TRBJ1-2; V: TRBV15; D: TRBD1; CDR3: CATSRDIGEGAVYYGYTF; DNA: TGTGCCACCAGCAGAGATATTGGCGAGGGGGCTGTCTATTATGGCTACACCTTC
size: once; J: TRBJ2-7; V: TRBV6-5; D: .; CDR3: CASSFLTGLGEQYF; DNA: TGTGCCAGCAGCTTCCTTACAGGTCTTGGGGAGCAGTACTTC
size: .; J: TRBJ1-1; V: TRBV7-8; D: .; CDR3: CASSLGAVWGGTEAFF; DNA: TGTGCCAGCAGCTTAGGCGCAGTGTGGGGAGGTACTGAAGCTTTCTTT
size: .; J: TRBJ2-1; V: TRBV29-1; D: TRBD2; CDR3: CSTDGGVDYNEQFF; DNA: TGCAGCACAGATGGGGGGGTCGACTACAATGAGCAGTTCTTC
size: .; J: TRBJ2-7; V: TRBV27; D: TRBD1; CDR3: CASRIDRGPLREQYF; DNA: TGTGCCAGCAGGATTGACAGGGGTCCCTTACGCGAGCAGTACTTC